This T cell receptor beta chain stems from a study of blood T cell repertoires in COVID-19. In the original analysis: For nucleated cells, counts were estimated from reference gene primer amplification. Method: immunoSEQ multiplex PCR; TCRdb's copy keeps in-frame clones and lacks some. The DNA gave D and trimming, while V, J and clone size come from that table. Among 100,000 to 120,000 clones listed, about 85% were seen once. V was pared by 2 bases and J by 3 bases, with 3 bases of the junction left unmatched. CDR3 length equals 14 residues. In germline, CDR1 is LGHNA, CDR2 YNFKEQ. The sequencing sample was made of peripheral blood. This chain uses TRBV4-2 with TRBJ2-7; TRBD1 aligns across 8 bases. The receptor was isolated from a human donor in a cohort sampled during active COVID-19. The CDR3 DNA sequence: TGTGCCAGCAGCCAACGTACAGGGGGCTACGAGCAGTACTTC. Translated, it gives CASSQRTGGYEQYF.